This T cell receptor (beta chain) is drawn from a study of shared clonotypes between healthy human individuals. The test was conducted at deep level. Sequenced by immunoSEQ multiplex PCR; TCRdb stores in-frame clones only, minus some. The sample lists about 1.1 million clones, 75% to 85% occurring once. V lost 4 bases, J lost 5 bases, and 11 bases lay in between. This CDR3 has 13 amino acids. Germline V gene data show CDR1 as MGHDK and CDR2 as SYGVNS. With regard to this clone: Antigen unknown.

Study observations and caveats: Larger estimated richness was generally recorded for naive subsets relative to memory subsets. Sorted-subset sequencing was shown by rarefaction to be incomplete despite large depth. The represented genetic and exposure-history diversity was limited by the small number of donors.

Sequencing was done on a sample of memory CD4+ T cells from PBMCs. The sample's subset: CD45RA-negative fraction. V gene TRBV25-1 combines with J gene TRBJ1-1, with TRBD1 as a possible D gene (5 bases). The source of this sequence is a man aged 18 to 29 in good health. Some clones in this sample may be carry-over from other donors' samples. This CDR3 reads CASSVFGGTEAFF. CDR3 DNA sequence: TGTGCCAGCAGTGTGTTTGGGGGTACTGAAGCTTTCTTT.